Below, 2 T cell receptor beta chains from the same sample are listed, as sequenced in a study of cytomegalovirus exposure and HLA in healthy donors. Using immunoSEQ multiplex PCR, the repertoire was profiled, and TCRdb retains in-frame clones only, with some absent. The sample consists of some 130,000 clones, 80% to 90% of them appearing once. Input material: PBMCs. The receptors shown here come from a woman in her 30s in good health and CMV-seronegative.

The rearrangement joins TRBV6-1 to TRBJ2-2, with unresolved D. The length of the CDR3 is 12 residues. Germline CDR1 reads MNHNS; CDR2 reads SASEGT. The V end was cut by 6 bases, the J end by 5 bases, with 7 bases between. The CDR3 region is CASRERTGELFF. In nucleotides, the CDR3 is TGTGCCAGCAGGGAGAGAACCGGGGAGCTGTTTTTT.

The table lists this clone with a few counts. The V call is TRBV6-1, the J call TRBJ2-5; 10 nucleotides match TRBD1. The CDR3 sequence is 14 residues long. Germline V gene sequence: CDR1 MNHNS, CDR2 SASEGT. With V trimmed by 3 bases and J by 5 bases, 3 bases remained unmatched. CDR3 residues: CASSDRTGGETQYF. Written as DNA, the CDR3 is TGTGCCAGCAGTGATCGGACAGGGGGGGAGACCCAGTACTTC.